A single sample gave rise to the 32 T cell receptor beta chains below, sequenced in a study of blood T cell repertoires in COVID-19. Data came from immunoSEQ multiplex PCR; TCRdb stores just in-frame clones and leaves some out. Of about 230,000 clones detected, more than 70% appear once; the ten largest clones hold more than 6.5%. What was sequenced was peripheral blood. The receptors derive from a man aged 35 to 55 with active or convalescent COVID-19.

The rearrangement links TRBV6-2 or TRBV6-3 to TRBJ2-7, with no clear D. Germline V gene lookup returns CDR1 MNHEY and CDR2 SVGEGT. Trimming removed 7 bases at V and 1 base at J, with 14 bases between. The CDR3 consists of 14 residues. The CDR3 DNA follows: TGTGCCAGCACCCCGCCCTACGGTTCCTACGAGCAGTACTTC. Its protein product is CASTPPYGSYEQYF.

The CDR3 DNA sequence: TGTGCCAGCAGTGGACAGGGAGGGCATGGCTACACCTTC. This encodes CASSGQGGHGYTF. V and J are TRBV12-3 or TRBV12-4 and TRBJ1-2; 8 nucleotides agree with TRBD1. CDR3 length: 13 residues. Trimming removed 5 bases from V and 6 bases from J; junction bases left unmatched: 5.

This chain joins TRBV30 and TRBJ1-4, with unresolved D. Trimming removed 6 bases at V and 7 bases at J, with 15 bases between. Germline V CDR1 and CDR2: GTSNPN, SVGIG (reference sequence). This CDR3 spans 13 amino acids. CDR3 residues: CACRPPSGEKLFF. The CDR3 bases are TGTGCCTGCCGACCCCCGTCGGGTGAAAAACTGTTTTTT.

The chain uses TRBV30 and TRBJ1-2; D gene ambiguous. Germline V gene sequence: CDR1 GTSNPN, CDR2 SVGIG (reference sequence). The CDR3 spans 12 residues. Trimming shortened V by 2 bases and J by 4 bases, and 8 bases separated the two germline ends. CDR3 region: CAWSLNSYGYTF. CDR3 nucleotides: TGTGCCTGGAGTCTTAACAGCTATGGCTACACCTTC.

This sequence joins TRBV30 and TRBJ1-2, with D uncertain. This CDR3 contains 10 residues. Per germline, CDR1 GTSNPN and CDR2 SVGIG (reference sequence). Trimming left V 6 bases short and J 0 bases short, with 2 bases between. For the CDR3, the DNA is TGTGCCTGTACTAACTATGGCTACACCTTC. As protein: CACTNYGYTF.

This rearrangement joins TRBV21-1 to TRBJ1-5; TRBD1 is taken as the D call from the table, unchecked against the DNA. TRBV21-1 is termed a pseudogene. The CDR3 consists of 15 residues. This CDR3 reads CASSKDRAHNQPQHF. Here the CDR3 DNA reads TGTGCCAGCAGCAAGGACAGAGCTCACAATCAGCCCCAGCATTTT.

The chain is built from TRBV5-6 and TRBJ2-5, with TRBD1 identical over 9 bases. CDR1 SGHDT and CDR2 YYEEEE come from the germline V gene. There are 14 residues in the CDR3. Trimming took 4 bases from V and 4 from J; bases not matched to a gene: 5. DNA of the CDR3: TGTGCCAGCAGCCGGGGACAGGGAGGAGAGACCCAGTACTTC. It encodes CASSRGQGGETQYF.

The chain couples TRBV29-1 to TRBJ2-7, with 10 bases fitting TRBD1. With V trimmed by 4 bases and J by 6 bases, 12 bases remained unmatched. The CDR3 length is 15 residues. Germline V lookup: CDR1 SQVTM, CDR2 ANQGSEA. The CDR3 DNA follows: TGCAGCGTTGTCCCCCGACGGGACAGGGGCTGCGAGCAGTACTTC. Translated, it gives CSVVPRRDRGCEQYF.

The chain combines TRBV10-1 with TRBJ2-5; 8 nucleotides line up with TRBD1. The germline V gene encodes CDR1 WNHNN and CDR2 SYGVQD (reference sequence). V was clipped by 2 bases and J by 4 bases; unmatched bases: 6. This CDR3 has 15 amino acids. CDR3 in amino acids: CASSEGRGHGETQYF. DNA for the CDR3: TGCGCCAGCAGTGAGGGCAGGGGGCACGGAGAGACCCAGTACTTC.

The chain is built from TRBV30 and TRBJ2-7; maybe TRBD2 (5 bases). V shed 0 bases and J shed 6 bases, with 21 bases lying between them. Per the germline V gene, CDR1 is GTSNPN and CDR2 is SVGIG (reference sequence). The CDR3 spans 16 residues. In DNA form, the CDR3 reads TGTGCCTGGAGTGTACGAAGGGCTAGTGGAGAGGGCGAGCAGTACTTC. Amino acid sequence: CAWSVRRASGEGEQYF.

The gene calls are TRBV7-9 and TRBJ1-4; D unresolved. V shed 3 bases and J shed 0 bases, with 11 bases lying between them. The germline V gene encodes CDR1 SEHNR and CDR2 FQNEAQ (reference sequence). The CDR3 is made up of 16 amino acids. The CDR3 reads CASSFAQMATNEKLFF. CDR3 DNA sequence: TGTGCCAGCAGCTTCGCCCAGATGGCAACTAATGAAAAACTGTTTTTT.

This rearrangement joins TRBV18 to TRBJ1-2; maybe TRBD1 (6 bases). V was pared by 2 bases and J by 3 bases, with 13 bases between. This CDR3 contains 15 residues. The germline gives CDR1 KGHSH, CDR2 LQKENI. The CDR3 region is CASSPENRADYGYTF. CDR3 coding DNA: TGTGCCAGCTCACCAGAGAACAGGGCTGACTATGGCTACACCTTC.

The chain carries TRBV12-3 or TRBV12-4 and TRBJ1-6, with unresolved D. This CDR3 is 12 amino acids long. V lost 2 bases and J 14 bases, leaving 10 bases between the germline ends. CDR3 coding DNA: TGTGCCAGCAGTTTAAATCTAGGAACCCTCCACTTT. It translates to CASSLNLGTLHF.

The chain uses TRBV7-8 and TRBJ1-6, with D maybe TRBD1 (6 bases). The CDR3 covers 16 residues. Looked up from germline, CDR1 is SGHVS and CDR2 is FQNEAQ. Between the trimmed V and J ends, which lost 1 base and 3 bases, there was a span of 10 bases. As DNA, the CDR3 is TGTGCCAGCAGCTTAGTAACAGGGTTCTATAATTCACCCCTCCACTTT. Amino acids: CASSLVTGFYNSPLHF.

The V and J genes are TRBV7-9 and TRBJ1-3, with TRBD1 matching over 9 bases. V was clipped by 5 bases and J by 0 bases; unmatched bases: 5. CDR3 size: 16 residues. Germline CDR1 SEHNR, CDR2 FQNEAQ (reference sequence). CDR3 amino acids: CASSPTGGASGNTIYF. In nucleotides, the CDR3 is TGTGCCAGCAGCCCTACAGGGGGCGCCTCTGGAAACACCATATATTTT. The whole variable domain, filled in from reference TRBV7-9 and TRBJ1-3, reads DTGVSQNPRHKITKRGQNVTFRCDPISEHNRLYWYRQTLGQGPEFLTYFQNEAQLEKSRLLSDRFSAERPKGSFSTLEIQRTEQGDSAMYLCASSPTGGASGNTIYFGEGSWLTVV.

The rearrangement links TRBV24-1 to TRBJ2-5, with 12 positions matching TRBD2. Germline-derived CDR1 and CDR2 are KGHDR and SFDVKD. This CDR3 has 16 residues. V lost 4 bases and J lost 5; bases outside the gene matches: 7. Here the CDR3 DNA reads TGTGCCACCAGTGACCTGACTAGCGGGAGTCTGGAGACCCAGTACTTC. Translated, it gives CATSDLTSGSLETQYF.

The chain employs TRBV18 and TRBJ1-2; TRBD1 might be the D (5 bases). CDR3 length: 15 amino acids. Germline V lookup: CDR1 KGHSH, CDR2 LQKENI. V dropped 0 bases and J dropped 2 bases, with 10 bases sitting between them. CDR3 residues: CASSPPAGINYGYTF. The CDR3 nucleotides read TGTGCCAGCTCACCACCGGCAGGGATCAACTATGGCTACACCTTC.

This clone was counted only a few times. This chain uses TRBV30 with TRBJ2-1; 12 bases line up with TRBD2. This CDR3 is 14 amino acids long. Germline V gene data show CDR1 as GTSNPN and CDR2 as SVGIG (reference sequence). J lost 7 bases, V lost 3 bases, and 4 bases had no gene match. The CDR3 region has the DNA TGTGCCTGGAGGCTAGCGGGAGGGTGGAATGAGCAGTTCTTC. Protein: CAWRLAGGWNEQFF.

The rearrangement uses TRBV6-4 and TRBJ2-1; D gene unclear. The CDR3 length is 11 residues. Per germline, CDR1 MRHNA and CDR2 SNTAGT. Trimming pared 6 bases from V and 10 bases from J, leaving 10 bases between. For the CDR3, the DNA is TGTGCCAGCAGCCGACTGGAGGAGCAGTTCTTC. Translating gives CASSRLEEQFF.

This chain uses TRBV7-2 with TRBJ1-2, with D possibly TRBD1 on 6 matching bases. The CDR3 consists of 15 residues. Germline CDR1 and CDR2: SGHTA and FQGNSA. Trimming removed 0 bases at V and 7 bases at J, with 15 bases between. CDR3 sequence: CASSLASQGWGGYTF. The DNA of the CDR3 is TGTGCCAGCAGCTTAGCGTCACAGGGCTGGGGTGGCTACACCTTC.

This sequence joins TRBV7-9 and TRBJ1-2; D is ambiguous. V lost 4 bases and J lost 2, with 11 bases in between. Germline values: CDR1 SEHNR, CDR2 FQNEAQ (reference sequence). The CDR3 spans 14 residues. DNA for the CDR3: TGTGCCAGCAGCTCCCGGGAATTCAACTATGGCTACACCTTC. Translation: CASSSREFNYGYTF.

The chain has TRBV7-8 and TRBJ1-4; D ambiguous. With 5 bases removed from V and 14 bases from J, the gap between germline ends came to 30 bases. The CDR3 is 17 residues long. CDR1 is SGHVS, CDR2 FQNEAQ, per germline. The CDR3 DNA reads as TGTGCCAGCAGCCTAACCTCCACCGTGAGCGTATCGGATCGGCTGTTTTTT. This encodes CASSLTSTVSVSDRLFF.

V and J are TRBV28 and TRBJ1-2; D is ambiguous. Trimming stripped 3 bases from V and 5 bases from J, with 4 bases between. Germline V gives CDR1 MDHEN, CDR2 SYDVKM. The CDR3 is made up of 11 amino acids. This CDR3 reads CASSFRYGYTF. In nucleotides, the CDR3 is TGTGCCAGCAGTTTCCGGTATGGCTACACCTTC.

The CDR3, as DNA: TGTGCCAGCAGTTTTTTCCTGACACCAAAGGCCCGCACAGATACGCAGTATTTT. It yields the protein CASSFFLTPKARTDTQYF. The chain has TRBV27 and TRBJ2-3; D remains ambiguous. Deletions cut 3 bases from V and 1 base from J, with 20 bases between. The germline V gene has CDR1 MNHEY and CDR2 SMNVEV (reference sequence). This CDR3 is 18 amino acids long.

CDR3 sequence: CASTTGGYTEAFF. The CDR3 region has the DNA TGTGCCTCAACGACAGGGGGTTACACTGAAGCTTTCTTT. The chain joins TRBV30 to TRBJ1-1, with 9 positions matching TRBD1. This CDR3 region has 13 residues. Germline V CDR1 and CDR2: GTSNPN, SVGIG (reference sequence). Trimming at V came to 7 bases and at J to 3 bases, leaving 6 bases not matched to a gene.

This clone has a handful of counts. The chain employs TRBV7-6 and TRBJ1-3, with D unclear. Trimming left V 3 bases short and J 0 bases short, with 12 bases between. The germline V gene has CDR1 SGHVS and CDR2 FNYEAQ. The CDR3 loop spans 16 amino acids. The DNA for the CDR3 is TGTGCCAGCAGCTTGGGTCCCACTAACTCTGGAAACACCATATATTTT. Protein: CASSLGPTNSGNTIYF. Combining the CDR3 with reference TRBV7-6 and TRBJ1-3 gives the whole variable domain GAGVSQSPRYKVTKRGQDVALRCDPISGHVSLYWYRQALGQGPEFLTYFNYEAQQDKSGLPNDRFSAERPEGSISTLTIQRTEQRDSAMYRCASSLGPTNSGNTIYFGEGSWLTVV.

The chain joins TRBV18 to TRBJ1-2; no clear D gene. The CDR3 covers 16 residues. From germline, CDR1 is KGHSH and CDR2 LQKENI. V was cut by 3 bases and J by 4 bases, with 18 bases left in between. The CDR3 DNA is TGTGCCAGCTCACCCCGTTATGAGGCCGGCTTCTATGGCTACACCTTC. Translating gives CASSPRYEAGFYGYTF. Using reference TRBV18 and TRBJ1-2 for the parts outside the CDR3, the full variable domain is NAGVMQNPRHLVRRRGQEARLRCSPMKGHSHVYWYRQLPEEGLKFMVYLQKENIIDESGMPKERFSAEFPKEGPSILRIQQVVRGDSAAYFCASSPRYEAGFYGYTFGSGTRLTVV.

This chain links TRBV4-1 with TRBJ2-7; 7 nucleotides line up with TRBD2. Germline V CDR1 and CDR2: MGHRA, YSYEKL. Losses at the gene ends were 0 bases for V and 1 base for J; bases not matched to a gene: 9. The CDR3 is 17 amino acids. The CDR3 region has the DNA TGCGCCAGCAGCCAAGAAGAGGAGTGGGGGGGGTCCTACGAGCAGTACTTC. It specifies CASSQEEEWGGSYEQYF.

The V call is TRBV7-2, the J call TRBJ2-5; 11 bases agree with TRBD2. The germline CDR1 and CDR2 sequences are SGHTA and FQGNSA. The CDR3 length is 16 residues. With V trimmed by 5 bases and J by 2 bases, 7 bases remained unmatched. In DNA, the CDR3 is TGTGCCAGCAGCGAAACTTGGACTAGCGGGCAAGAGACCCAGTACTTC. This translates into CASSETWTSGQETQYF.

The genes are TRBV6-5 and TRBJ1-2, with D maybe TRBD1 (6 bases). With 2 bases removed from V and 6 bases from J, the gap between germline ends came to 16 bases. There are 15 residues in the CDR3. Germline CDR1 and CDR2: MNHEY and SVGAGI. CDR3 sequence (DNA): TGTGCCAGCAGTTACGGCGCGGGGGCCTCGAATGGCTACACCTTC. It is translated as CASSYGAGASNGYTF.

This chain links TRBV27 with TRBJ2-2; 9 bases map to TRBD2. This CDR3 is built from 16 residues. CDR1 and CDR2 (germline): MNHEY, SMNVEV (reference sequence). V gave up 6 bases and J gave up 10 bases; unmatched junction bases: 15. CDR3 residues: CASSSRSGAGGVELFF. CDR3 sequence (DNA): TGTGCCAGCAGCTCTCGATCGGGAGCGGGAGGAGTGGAGCTGTTTTTT.

This chain links TRBV9 with TRBJ2-7; D is possibly TRBD1 (6 bases). CDR3 length equals 14 residues. Per germline, CDR1 SGDLS and CDR2 YYNGEE. V was trimmed by 1 base and J by 4 bases, leaving 12 bases between them. In nucleotides, the CDR3 is TGTGCCAGCAGCGTATCGGCAGGGGTGTACGAGCAGTACTTC. Translating gives CASSVSAGVYEQYF.